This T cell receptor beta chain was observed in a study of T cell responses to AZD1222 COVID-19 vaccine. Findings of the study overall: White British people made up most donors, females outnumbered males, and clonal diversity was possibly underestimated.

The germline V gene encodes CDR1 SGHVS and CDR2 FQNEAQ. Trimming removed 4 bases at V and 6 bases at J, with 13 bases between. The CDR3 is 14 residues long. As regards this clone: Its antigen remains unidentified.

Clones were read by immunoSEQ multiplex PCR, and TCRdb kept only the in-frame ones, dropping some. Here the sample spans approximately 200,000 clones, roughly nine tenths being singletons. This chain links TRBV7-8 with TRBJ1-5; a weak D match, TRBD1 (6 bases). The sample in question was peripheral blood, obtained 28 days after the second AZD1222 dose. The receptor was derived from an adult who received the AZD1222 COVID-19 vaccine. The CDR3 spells CASSSWGLGQPQHF. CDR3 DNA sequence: TGTGCCAGCAGCTCCTGGGGGCTCGGTCAGCCCCAGCATTTT.